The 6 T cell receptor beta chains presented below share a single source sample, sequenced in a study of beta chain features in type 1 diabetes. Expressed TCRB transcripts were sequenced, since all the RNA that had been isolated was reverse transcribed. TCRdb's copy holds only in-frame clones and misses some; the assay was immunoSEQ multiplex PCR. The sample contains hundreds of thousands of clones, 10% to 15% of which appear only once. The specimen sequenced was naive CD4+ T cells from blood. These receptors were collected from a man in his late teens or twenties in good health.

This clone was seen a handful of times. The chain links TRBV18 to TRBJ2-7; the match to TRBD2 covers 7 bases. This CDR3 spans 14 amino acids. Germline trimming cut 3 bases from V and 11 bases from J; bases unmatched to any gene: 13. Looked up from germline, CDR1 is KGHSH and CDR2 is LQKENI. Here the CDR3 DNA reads TGTGCCAGCTCACCCGCCGAGGGAGGGTTCGCAGAGTACTTC. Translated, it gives CASSPAEGGFAEYF.

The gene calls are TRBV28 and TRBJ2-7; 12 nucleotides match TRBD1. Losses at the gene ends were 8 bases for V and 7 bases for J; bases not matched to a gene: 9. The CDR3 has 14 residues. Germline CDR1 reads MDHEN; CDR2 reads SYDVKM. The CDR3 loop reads CASQGGQGAWEQYF. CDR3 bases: TGTGCCAGCCAAGGGGGACAGGGGGCTTGGGAGCAGTACTTC. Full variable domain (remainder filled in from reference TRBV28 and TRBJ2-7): DVKVTQSSRYLVKRTGEKVFLECVQDMDHENMFWYRQDPGLGLRLIYFSYDVKMKEKGDIPEGYSVSREKKERFSLILESASTNQTSMYLCASQGGQGAWEQYFGPGTRLTVT.

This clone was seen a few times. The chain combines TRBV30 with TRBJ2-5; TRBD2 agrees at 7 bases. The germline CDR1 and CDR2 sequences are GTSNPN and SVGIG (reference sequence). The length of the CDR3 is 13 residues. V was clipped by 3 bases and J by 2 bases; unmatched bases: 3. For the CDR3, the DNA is TGTGCCTGGAGGGCTAGCGGACAAGAGACCCAGTACTTC. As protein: CAWRASGQETQYF.

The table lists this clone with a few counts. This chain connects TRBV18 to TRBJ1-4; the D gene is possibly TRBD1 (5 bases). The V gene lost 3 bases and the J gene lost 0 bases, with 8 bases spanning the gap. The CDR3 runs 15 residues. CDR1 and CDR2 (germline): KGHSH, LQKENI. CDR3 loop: CASSPGGPTNEKLFF. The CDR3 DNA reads TGTGCCAGCTCACCCGGGGGTCCAACTAATGAAAAACTGTTTTTT.

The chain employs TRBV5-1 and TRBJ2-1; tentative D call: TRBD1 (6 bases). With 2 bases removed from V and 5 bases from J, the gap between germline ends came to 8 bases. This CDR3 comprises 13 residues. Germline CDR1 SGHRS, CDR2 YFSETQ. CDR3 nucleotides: TGCGCCAGCAGCTTTCAGGGGAACAATGAGCAGTTCTTC. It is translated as CASSFQGNNEQFF.

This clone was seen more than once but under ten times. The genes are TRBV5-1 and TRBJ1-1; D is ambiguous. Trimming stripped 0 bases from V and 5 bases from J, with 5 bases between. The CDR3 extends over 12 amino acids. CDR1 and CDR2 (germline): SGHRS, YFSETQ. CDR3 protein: CASSLDGTEAFF. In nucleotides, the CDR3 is TGCGCCAGCAGCTTGGACGGTACTGAAGCTTTCTTT.